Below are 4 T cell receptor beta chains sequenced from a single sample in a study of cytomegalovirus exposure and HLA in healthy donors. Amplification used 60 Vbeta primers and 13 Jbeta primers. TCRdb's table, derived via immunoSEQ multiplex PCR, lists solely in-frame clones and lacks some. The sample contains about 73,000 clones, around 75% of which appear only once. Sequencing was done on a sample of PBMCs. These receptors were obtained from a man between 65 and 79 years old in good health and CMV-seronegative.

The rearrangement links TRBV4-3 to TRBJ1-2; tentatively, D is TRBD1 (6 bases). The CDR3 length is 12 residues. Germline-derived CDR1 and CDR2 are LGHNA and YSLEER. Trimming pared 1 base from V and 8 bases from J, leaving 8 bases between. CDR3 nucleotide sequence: TGCGCCAGCAGCCAAGTCACAGGGGGCTACACCTTC. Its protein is CASSQVTGGYTF.

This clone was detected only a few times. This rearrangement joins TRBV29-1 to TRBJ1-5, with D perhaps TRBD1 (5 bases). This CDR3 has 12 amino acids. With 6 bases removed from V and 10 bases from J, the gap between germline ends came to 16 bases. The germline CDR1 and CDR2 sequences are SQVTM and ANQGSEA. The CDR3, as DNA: TGCAGCGTCCGGGACTCCGATCGCCCCCAGCATTTT. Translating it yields CSVRDSDRPQHF.

CDR3 sequence reads: CASSPLDSNSPLHF. DNA for the CDR3: TGTGCCAGCAGCCCACTGGACAGTAATTCACCCCTCCACTTT. V usage is TRBV7-8 and J usage is TRBJ1-6, with a weak D call TRBD1 (6 bases). The germline V gene encodes CDR1 SGHVS and CDR2 FQNEAQ. The CDR3 has 14 amino acids. The V gene lost 5 bases and the J gene lost 6 bases, with 11 bases spanning the gap.

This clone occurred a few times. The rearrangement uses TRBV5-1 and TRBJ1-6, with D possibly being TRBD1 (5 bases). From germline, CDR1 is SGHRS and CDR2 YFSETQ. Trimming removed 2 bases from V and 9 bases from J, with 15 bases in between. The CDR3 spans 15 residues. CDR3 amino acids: CASSFIGQGGSPLHF. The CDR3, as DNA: TGCGCCAGCAGCTTCATAGGTCAGGGAGGTTCACCCCTCCACTTT.